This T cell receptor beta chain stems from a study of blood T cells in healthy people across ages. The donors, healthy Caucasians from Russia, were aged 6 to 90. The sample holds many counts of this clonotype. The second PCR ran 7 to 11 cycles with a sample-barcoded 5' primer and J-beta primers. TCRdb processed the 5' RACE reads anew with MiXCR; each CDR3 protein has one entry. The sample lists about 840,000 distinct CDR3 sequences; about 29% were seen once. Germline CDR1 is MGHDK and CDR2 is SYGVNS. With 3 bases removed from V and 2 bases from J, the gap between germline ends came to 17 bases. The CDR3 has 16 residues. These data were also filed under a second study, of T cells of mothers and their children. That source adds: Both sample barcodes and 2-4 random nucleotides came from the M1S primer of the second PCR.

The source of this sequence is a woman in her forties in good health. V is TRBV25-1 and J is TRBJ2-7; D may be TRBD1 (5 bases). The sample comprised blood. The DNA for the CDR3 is TGTGCCAGCAGTGAGGGATATGGGCAGGGTACCTACGAGCAGTACTTC. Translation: CASSEGYGQGTYEQYF.